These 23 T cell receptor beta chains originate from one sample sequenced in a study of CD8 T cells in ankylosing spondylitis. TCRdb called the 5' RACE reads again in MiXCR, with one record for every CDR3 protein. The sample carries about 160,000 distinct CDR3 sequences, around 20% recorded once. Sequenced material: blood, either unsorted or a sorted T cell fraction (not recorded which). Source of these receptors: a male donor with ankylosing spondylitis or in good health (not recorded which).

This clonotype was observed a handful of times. CDR3 nucleotide sequence: TGTGCCAGCAGTCAAGACAAATTCACCGGGGAGCTGTTTTTT. This encodes CASSQDKFTGELFF. The chain carries TRBV2 and TRBJ2-2; the D is unclear. Germline loops: CDR1 SNHLY, CDR2 FYNNEI. The CDR3 contains 14 residues. Trimming cost V 5 bases and J 4 bases, with 11 bases left between them.

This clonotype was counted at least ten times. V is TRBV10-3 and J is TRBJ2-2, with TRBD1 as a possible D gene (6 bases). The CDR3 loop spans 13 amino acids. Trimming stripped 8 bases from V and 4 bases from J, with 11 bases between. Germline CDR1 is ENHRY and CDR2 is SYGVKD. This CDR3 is CAILGAGTGELFF. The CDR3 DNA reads TGTGCCATCTTGGGGGCGGGCACCGGGGAGCTGTTTTTT.

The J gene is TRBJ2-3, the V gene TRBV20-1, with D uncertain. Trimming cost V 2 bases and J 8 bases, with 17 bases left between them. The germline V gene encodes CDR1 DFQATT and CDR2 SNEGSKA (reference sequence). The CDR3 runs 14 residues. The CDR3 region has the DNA TGCAGTGCTAGATCATGGGTACCTCCGGGTACGCAGTATTTT. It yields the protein CSARSWVPPGTQYF.

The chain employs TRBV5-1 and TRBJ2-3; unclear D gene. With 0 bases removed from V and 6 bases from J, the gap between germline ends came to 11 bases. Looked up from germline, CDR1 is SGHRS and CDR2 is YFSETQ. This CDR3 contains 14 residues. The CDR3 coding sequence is TGCGCCAGCAGCTTGGGGGGTCCGTCGGATACGCAGTATTTT. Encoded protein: CASSLGGPSDTQYF.

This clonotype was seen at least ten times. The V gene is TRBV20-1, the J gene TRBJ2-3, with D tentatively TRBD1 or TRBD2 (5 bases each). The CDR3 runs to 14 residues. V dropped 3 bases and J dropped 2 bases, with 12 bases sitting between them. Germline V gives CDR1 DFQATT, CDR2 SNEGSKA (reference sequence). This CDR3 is CSASMGPNTDTQYF. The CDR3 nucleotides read TGCAGTGCTAGTATGGGACCGAACACAGATACGCAGTATTTT.

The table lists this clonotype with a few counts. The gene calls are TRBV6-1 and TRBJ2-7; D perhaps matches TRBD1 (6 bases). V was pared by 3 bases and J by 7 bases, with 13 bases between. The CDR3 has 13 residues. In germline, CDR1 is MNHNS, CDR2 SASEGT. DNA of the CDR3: TGTGCCAGCAGTGAGACAGGAATTATGGAGCAGTACTTC. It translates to CASSETGIMEQYF.

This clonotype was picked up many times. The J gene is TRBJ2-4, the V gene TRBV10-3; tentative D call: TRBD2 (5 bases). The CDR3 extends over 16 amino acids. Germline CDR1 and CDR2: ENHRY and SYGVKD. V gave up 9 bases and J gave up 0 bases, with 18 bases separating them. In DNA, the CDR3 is TGTGCCATGATGGACCAGCGGTCACTAGCCAAAAACATTCAGTACTTC. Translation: CAMMDQRSLAKNIQYF.

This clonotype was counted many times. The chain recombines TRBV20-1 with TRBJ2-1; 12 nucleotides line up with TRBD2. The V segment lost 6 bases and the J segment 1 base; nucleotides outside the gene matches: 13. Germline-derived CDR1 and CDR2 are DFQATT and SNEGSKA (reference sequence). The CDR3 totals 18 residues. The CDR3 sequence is CSAEPRPSGRESYNEQFF. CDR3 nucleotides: TGCAGTGCGGAGCCACGGCCTAGCGGGAGGGAATCCTACAATGAGCAGTTCTTC.

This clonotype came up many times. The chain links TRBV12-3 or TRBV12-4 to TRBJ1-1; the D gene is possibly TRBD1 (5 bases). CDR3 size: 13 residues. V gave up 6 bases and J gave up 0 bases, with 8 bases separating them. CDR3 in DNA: TGTGCCAGCAGGGACACTCTGAACACTGAAGCTTTCTTT. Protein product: CASRDTLNTEAFF.

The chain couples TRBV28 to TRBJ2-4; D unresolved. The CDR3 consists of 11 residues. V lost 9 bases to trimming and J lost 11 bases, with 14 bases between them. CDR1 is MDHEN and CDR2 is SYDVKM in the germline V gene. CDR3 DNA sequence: TGTGCCAGGGACCCTGGGATTTTTCAGTACTTC. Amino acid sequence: CARDPGIFQYF.

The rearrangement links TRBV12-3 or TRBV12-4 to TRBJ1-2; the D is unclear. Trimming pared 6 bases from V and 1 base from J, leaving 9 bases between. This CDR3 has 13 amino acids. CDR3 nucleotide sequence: TGTGCCAGCAGACCCGACGGTAACTATGGCTACACCTTC. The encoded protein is CASRPDGNYGYTF.

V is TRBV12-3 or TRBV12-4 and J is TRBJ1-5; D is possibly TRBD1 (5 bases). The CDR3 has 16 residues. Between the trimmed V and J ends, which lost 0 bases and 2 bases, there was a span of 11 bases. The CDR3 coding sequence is TGTGCCAGCAGTTTAGCGCAGGGTTCGGGCAATCAGCCCCAGCATTTT. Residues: CASSLAQGSGNQPQHF.

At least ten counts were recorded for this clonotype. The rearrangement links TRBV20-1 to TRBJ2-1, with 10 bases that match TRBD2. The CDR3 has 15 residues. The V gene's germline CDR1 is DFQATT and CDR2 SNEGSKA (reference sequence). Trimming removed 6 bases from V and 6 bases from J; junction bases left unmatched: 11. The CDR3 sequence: CSATLPGLASNEQFF. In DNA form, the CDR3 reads TGCAGTGCCACCCTCCCGGGACTAGCGAGCAATGAGCAGTTCTTC.

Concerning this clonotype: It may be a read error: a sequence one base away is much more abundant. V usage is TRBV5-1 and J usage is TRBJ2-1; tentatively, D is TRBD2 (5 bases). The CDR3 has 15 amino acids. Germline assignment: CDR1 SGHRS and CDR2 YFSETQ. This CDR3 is CGSSLESGIAAEQFF. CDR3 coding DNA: TGCGGCAGCAGCTTGGAGTCGGGGATAGCAGCTGAGCAGTTCTTC.

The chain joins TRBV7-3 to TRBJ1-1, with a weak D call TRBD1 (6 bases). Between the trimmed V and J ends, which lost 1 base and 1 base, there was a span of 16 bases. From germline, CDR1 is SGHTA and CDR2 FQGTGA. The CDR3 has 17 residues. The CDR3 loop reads CASSLRASGGGNTEAFF. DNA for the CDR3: TGTGCCAGCAGCTTAAGGGCAAGCGGGGGCGGGAACACTGAAGCTTTCTTT.

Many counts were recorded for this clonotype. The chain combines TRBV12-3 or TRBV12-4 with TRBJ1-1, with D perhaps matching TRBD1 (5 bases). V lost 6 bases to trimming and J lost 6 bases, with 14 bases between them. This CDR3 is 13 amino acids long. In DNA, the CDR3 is TGTGCCAGCAGCCAATTCATGGGGGCTGAAGCTTTCTTT. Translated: CASSQFMGAEAFF.

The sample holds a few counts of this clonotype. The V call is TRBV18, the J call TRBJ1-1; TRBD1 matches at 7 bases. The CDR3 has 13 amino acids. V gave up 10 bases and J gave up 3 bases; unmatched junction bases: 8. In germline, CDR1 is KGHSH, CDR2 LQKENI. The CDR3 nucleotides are TGTGCCACCCTACAGGGGAGCGACACTGAAGCTTTCTTT. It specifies CATLQGSDTEAFF.

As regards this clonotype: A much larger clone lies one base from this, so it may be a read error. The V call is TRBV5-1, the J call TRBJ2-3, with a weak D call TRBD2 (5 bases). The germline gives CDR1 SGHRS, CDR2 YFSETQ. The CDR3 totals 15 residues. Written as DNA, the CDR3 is TGCGCCAGCAGCTTGGGGGTAGCTAGCACAGTTACGCAGTATTTT. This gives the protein CASSLGVASTVTQYF. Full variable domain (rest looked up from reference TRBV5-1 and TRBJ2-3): KAGVTQTPRYLIKTRGQQVTLSCSPISGHRSVSWYQQTPGQGLQFLFEYFSETQRNKGNFPGRFSGRQFSNSRSEMNVSTLELGDSALYLCASSLGVASTVTQYFGPGTRLTVL.

CDR3 loop: CSATPGLPYNEQFF. CDR3 coding DNA: TGCAGTGCTACTCCGGGACTCCCATACAATGAGCAGTTCTTC. The V and J genes are TRBV20-1 and TRBJ2-1; D is perhaps TRBD2 (6 bases). Deletions cut 4 bases from V and 4 bases from J, with 14 bases between. The CDR3 loop spans 14 amino acids. Germline V gene sequence: CDR1 DFQATT, CDR2 SNEGSKA (reference sequence).

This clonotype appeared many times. The chain's CDR3 is CSALSSGRAGSSYNEQFF. The DNA of the CDR3 is TGCAGTGCTCTATCTAGCGGGAGGGCCGGAAGCTCCTACAATGAGCAGTTCTTC. The gene calls are TRBV20-1 and TRBJ2-1, with 12 bases aligning to TRBD2. Germline lookup yields CDR1 DFQATT and CDR2 SNEGSKA (reference sequence). The CDR3 is 18 amino acids. Losses at the gene ends were 5 bases for V and 0 bases for J; bases not matched to a gene: 11.

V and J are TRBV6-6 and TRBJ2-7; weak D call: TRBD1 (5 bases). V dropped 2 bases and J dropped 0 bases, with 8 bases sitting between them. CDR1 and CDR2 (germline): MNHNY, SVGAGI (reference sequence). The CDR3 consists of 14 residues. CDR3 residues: CASSYDSTSYEQYF. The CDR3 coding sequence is TGTGCCAGCAGTTACGACAGTACCTCCTACGAGCAGTACTTC.

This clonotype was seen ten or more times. The CDR3 DNA reads TGTGCCATCAGTGAGTCGAGGCGCGAGCAGTACTTC. Encoded protein: CAISESRREQYF. The chain carries TRBV10-3 and TRBJ2-7; D not resolved. The CDR3 consists of 12 residues. V was cut by 0 bases and J by 6 bases, with 6 bases left in between. The germline V gene encodes CDR1 ENHRY and CDR2 SYGVKD.

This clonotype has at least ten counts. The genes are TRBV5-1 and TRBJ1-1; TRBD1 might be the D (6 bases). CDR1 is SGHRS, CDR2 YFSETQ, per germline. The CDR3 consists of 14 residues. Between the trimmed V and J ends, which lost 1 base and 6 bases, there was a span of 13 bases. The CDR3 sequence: CASSLSPPGAEAFF. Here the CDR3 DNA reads TGCGCCAGCAGCTTGTCCCCCCCAGGGGCTGAAGCTTTCTTT.